Detailed here is one T cell receptor (beta chain). The antigen remains unidentified. The junction and the germline gene differ at one end; a read error may be behind it. TCR beta sequencing was performed on blood CD8+ and CD4+ T cells. The V gene's germline CDR1 is MGHRA and CDR2 YSYEKL. The CDR3 is 18 amino acids. This record belongs to a study of CD8 T cells in Susac syndrome. cDNA came from around 0.5 to 1 ug RNA primed by random hexamers. Amplification of TCR beta CDR3 was carried out by immunoSEQ multiplex PCR, which covered 54 Vbeta and 13 Jbeta segments. MiXCR, run by TCRdb on the immunoSEQ multiplex PCR reads, gives a single entry per CDR3 protein. The sample holds about 300,000 distinct CDR3 sequences, about nine tenths seen once. Study results and limitations: The study's TCR sequencing and HLA analysis drew on a certain number of individuals. That number was acknowledged as relatively small.

J is TRBJ1-1 and V is TRBV4-1; the D gene is possibly TRBD1 (5 bases). The sequence came from a human donor with multiple sclerosis. The sample comprised CD8+ T cells from PBMCs. The CDR3 DNA is TGCGCCAGCAGCCACGCGACCCGGGGCTTTCTAGGGAACGCTGAAGCTTTCTTT. Translating gives CASSHATRGFLGNAEAFF.